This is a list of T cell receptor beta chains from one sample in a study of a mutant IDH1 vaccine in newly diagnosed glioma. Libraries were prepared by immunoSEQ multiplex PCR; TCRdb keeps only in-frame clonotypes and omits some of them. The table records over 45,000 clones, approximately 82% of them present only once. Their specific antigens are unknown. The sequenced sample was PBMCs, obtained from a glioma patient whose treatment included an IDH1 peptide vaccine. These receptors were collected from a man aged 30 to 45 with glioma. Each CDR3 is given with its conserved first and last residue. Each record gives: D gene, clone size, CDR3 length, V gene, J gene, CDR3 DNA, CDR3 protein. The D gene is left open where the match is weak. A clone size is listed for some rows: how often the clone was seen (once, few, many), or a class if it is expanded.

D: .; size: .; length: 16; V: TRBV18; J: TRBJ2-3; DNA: TGTGCCAGCTCACCAATTAGCGGCACTAGCACAGATACGCAGTATTTT; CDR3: CASSPISGTSTDTQYF
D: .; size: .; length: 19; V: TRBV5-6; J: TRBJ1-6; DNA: TGTGCCAGCAGCTTCTACAGGCCCCTGGTCAAGTCCTATAATTCACCCCTCCACTTT; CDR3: CASSFYRPLVKSYNSPLHF
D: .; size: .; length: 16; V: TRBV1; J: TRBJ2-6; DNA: TGCACCAGCAGGGACAGGGGTTCAACGGGGGCCAACGTCCTGACTTTC; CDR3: CTSRDRGSTGANVLTF
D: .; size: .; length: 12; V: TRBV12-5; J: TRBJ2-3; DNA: TGTGCTAGTGGTCGGAGCACAGATACGCAGTATTTT; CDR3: CASGRSTDTQYF
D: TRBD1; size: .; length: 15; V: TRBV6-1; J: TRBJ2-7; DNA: TGTGCCAGCAGTGAACGGACAGGACAGTCCTACGAGCAGTACTTC; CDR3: CASSERTGQSYEQYF
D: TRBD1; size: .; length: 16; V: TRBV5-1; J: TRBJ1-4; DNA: TGCGCCAGCAGCCCGGGACAGTTGTCAACTAATGAAAAACTGTTTTTT; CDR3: CASSPGQLSTNEKLFF
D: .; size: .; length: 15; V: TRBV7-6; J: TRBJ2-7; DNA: TGTGCCAGCAGCTTAGTTGTTGAGGACCCCTACGAGCAGTACTTC; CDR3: CASSLVVEDPYEQYF
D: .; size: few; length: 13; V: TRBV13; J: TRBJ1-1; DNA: TGTGCCAGCAGCCTCAGGGGTGTCCCTGAAGCTTTCTTT; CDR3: CASSLRGVPEAFF
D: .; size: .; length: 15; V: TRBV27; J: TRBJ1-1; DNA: TGTGCCAGCAGTGTATCTCCCTGGGCTTACACTGAAGCTTTCTTT; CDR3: CASSVSPWAYTEAFF
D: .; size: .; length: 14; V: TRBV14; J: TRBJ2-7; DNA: TGTGCCAGCAGCCAGGGCGGACCCCCCACCGAGCAGTACTTC; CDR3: CASSQGGPPTEQYF
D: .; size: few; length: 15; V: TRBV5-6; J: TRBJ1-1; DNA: TGTGCCAGCAGCTTGGTGAGCAGCTTAAACACTGAAGCTTTCTTT; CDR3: CASSLVSSLNTEAFF
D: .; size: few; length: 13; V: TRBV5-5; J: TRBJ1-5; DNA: TGTGCCAGCAGCTTGGAATGGGGTCAGCCCCAGCATTTT; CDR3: CASSLEWGQPQHF
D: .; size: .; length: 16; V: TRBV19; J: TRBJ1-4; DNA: TGTGCCAGTAGTATACCCGGTGGAGCAACTAATGAAAAACTGTTTTTT; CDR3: CASSIPGGATNEKLFF
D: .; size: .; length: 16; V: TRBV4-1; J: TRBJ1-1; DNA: TGCGCCAGCAGCCGCAGCGACCGGGACATAAACACTGAAGCTTTCTTT; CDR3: CASSRSDRDINTEAFF
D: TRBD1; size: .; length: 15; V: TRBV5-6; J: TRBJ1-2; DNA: TGTGCCAGCAGCTTAGCAGGGGGCGTCGGCTATGGCTACACCTTC; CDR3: CASSLAGGVGYGYTF
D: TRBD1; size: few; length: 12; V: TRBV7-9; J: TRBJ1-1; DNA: TGTGCCAGCAGTCAAGGACAGGCTGAAGCTTTCTTT; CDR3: CASSQGQAEAFF
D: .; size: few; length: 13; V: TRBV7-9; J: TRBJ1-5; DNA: TGTGCCAGCAGCCGAGAAGGTAATCAGCCCCAGCATTTT; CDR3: CASSREGNQPQHF
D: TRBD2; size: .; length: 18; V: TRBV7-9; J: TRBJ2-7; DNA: TGTGCCAGCAGCTTAGTTCCGACTAGCGGGGGGACTTCTTACGAGCAGTACTTC; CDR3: CASSLVPTSGGTSYEQYF
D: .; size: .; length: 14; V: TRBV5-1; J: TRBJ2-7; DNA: TGCGCCAGCAGCATCCGGGACGGCCTCTACGAGCAGTACTTC; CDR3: CASSIRDGLYEQYF
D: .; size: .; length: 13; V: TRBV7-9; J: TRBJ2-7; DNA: TGTGCCAGCAGCTTGTCGGACACCCACGAGCAGTACTTC; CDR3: CASSLSDTHEQYF
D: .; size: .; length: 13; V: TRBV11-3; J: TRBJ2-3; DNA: TGTGCCAGCAGCTTAGAAGTGTCAGATACGCAGTATTTT; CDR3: CASSLEVSDTQYF
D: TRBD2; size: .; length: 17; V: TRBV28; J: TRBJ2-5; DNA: TGTGCCAGCAGTTTTCCAACTAGCGGGCCTCCACAAGAGACCCAGTACTTC; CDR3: CASSFPTSGPPQETQYF
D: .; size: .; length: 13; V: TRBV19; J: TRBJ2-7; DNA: TGTGCCAGTAGACTGGGGGGTTCCTACGAGCAGTACTTC; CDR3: CASRLGGSYEQYF
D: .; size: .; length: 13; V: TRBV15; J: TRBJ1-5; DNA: TGTGCCACCAGCAGAGATCGTATAACACCTAGGCATTTT; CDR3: CATSRDRITPRHF
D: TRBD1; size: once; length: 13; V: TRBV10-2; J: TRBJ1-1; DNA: TGCGCCAGCATCAGGGGGTCAGACACTGAAGCTTTCTTT; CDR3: CASIRGSDTEAFF